The T cell receptor (beta chain) under discussion was sequenced for a study of blood T cells in healthy people across ages. A second roughly 7 to 11 cycle PCR used barcoded and J-beta primers. TCRdb redid the calling of the 5' RACE reads with MiXCR, one entry per CDR3 protein. Of about 640,000 distinct CDR3 sequences listed, roughly 50% are singletons. V was shortened by 5 bases and J by 5 bases, with 18 bases between the two germline ends. There are 16 residues in the CDR3. Germline V gene sequence: CDR1 SGHDN, CDR2 FVKESK. The chain uses TRBV14 and TRBJ2-2; tentatively, D is TRBD1 (6 bases). Sequencing was done on a sample of blood. The clonotype originates from a man in his sixties in good health. CDR3 protein: CASSDSPYRVTGELFF. The CDR3 DNA sequence: TGTGCCAGCAGCGACTCTCCCTACAGGGTAACCGGGGAGCTGTTTTTT.